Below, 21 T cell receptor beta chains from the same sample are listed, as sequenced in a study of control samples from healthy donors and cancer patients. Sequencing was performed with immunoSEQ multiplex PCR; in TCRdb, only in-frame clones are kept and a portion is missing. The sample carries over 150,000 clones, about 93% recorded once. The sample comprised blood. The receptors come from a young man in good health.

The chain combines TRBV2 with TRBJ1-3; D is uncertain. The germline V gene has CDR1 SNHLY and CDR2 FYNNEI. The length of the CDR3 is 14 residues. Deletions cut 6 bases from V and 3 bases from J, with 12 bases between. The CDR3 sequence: CASSRAGDGNTIYF. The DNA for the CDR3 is TGTGCCAGCAGCAGAGCTGGGGATGGAAACACCATATATTTT.

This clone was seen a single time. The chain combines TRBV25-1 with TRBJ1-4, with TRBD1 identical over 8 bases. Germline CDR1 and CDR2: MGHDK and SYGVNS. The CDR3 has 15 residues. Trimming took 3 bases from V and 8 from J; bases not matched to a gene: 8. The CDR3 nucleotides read TGTGCCAGCAGTGACCTAGGGGCAGGGGGCGAAAAACTGTTTTTT. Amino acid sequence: CASSDLGAGGEKLFF.

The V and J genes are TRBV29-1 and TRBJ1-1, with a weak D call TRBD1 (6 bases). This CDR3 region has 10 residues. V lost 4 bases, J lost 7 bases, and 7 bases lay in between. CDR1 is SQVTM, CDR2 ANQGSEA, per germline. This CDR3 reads CSVGQDEAFF. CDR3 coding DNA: TGCAGCGTTGGACAGGATGAAGCTTTCTTT.

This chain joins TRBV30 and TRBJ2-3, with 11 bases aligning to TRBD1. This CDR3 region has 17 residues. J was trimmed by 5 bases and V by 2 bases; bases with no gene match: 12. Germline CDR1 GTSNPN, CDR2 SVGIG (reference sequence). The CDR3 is CAWSLSAPGQGGDTQYF. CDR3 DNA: TGTGCCTGGAGTCTCTCTGCGCCGGGACAGGGGGGAGATACGCAGTATTTT. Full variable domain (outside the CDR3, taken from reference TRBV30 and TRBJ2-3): SQTIHQWPATLVQPVGSPLSLECTVEGTSNPNLYWYRQAAGRGLQLLFYSVGIGQISSEVPQNLSASRPQDRQFILSSKKLLLSDSGFYLCAWSLSAPGQGGDTQYFGPGTRLTVL.

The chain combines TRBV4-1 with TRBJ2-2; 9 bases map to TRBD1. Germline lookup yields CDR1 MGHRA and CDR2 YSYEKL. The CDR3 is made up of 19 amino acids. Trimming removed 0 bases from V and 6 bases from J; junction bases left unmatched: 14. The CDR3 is CASSQDPPGTGRVSGELFF. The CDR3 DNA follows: TGCGCCAGCAGCCAAGATCCCCCCGGGACAGGGCGGGTATCCGGGGAGCTGTTTTTT.

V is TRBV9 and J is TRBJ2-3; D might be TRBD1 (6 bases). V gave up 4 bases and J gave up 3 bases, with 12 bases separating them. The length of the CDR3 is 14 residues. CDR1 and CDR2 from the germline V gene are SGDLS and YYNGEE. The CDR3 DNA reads TGTGCCAGCAGCCCAGGGGAGTTGACAGATACGCAGTATTTT. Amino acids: CASSPGELTDTQYF.

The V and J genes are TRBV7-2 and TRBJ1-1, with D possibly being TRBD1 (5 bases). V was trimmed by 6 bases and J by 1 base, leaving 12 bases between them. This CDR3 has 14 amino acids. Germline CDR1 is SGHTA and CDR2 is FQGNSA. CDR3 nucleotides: TGTGCCAGCAGTCAAGACAGACAGAACACTGAAGCTTTCTTT. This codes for CASSQDRQNTEAFF.

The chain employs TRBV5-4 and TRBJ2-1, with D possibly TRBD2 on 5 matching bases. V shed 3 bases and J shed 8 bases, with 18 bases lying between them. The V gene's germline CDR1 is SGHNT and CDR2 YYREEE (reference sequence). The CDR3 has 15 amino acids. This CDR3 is CASSSTPDGVYEQFF. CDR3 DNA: TGTGCCAGCAGCTCAACCCCAGACGGGGTGTATGAGCAGTTCTTC.

CDR3 DNA: TGTGCCAGCAGTGAAGGTGGGGGGACTAAGCTCGATGAGCAGTTCTTC. Translation: CASSEGGGTKLDEQFF. The chain combines TRBV25-1 with TRBJ2-1; 7 bases map to TRBD2. The J segment lost 8 bases and the V segment lost 2 bases, leaving 12 bases of the junction unmatched. The CDR3 contains 16 residues. Germline V gene lookup returns CDR1 MGHDK and CDR2 SYGVNS.

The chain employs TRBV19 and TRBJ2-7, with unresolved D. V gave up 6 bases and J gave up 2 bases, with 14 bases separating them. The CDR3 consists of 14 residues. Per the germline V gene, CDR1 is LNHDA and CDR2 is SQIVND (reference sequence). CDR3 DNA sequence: TGTGCCAGTAGCCTAAATATAGGACCCTACGAGCAGTACTTC. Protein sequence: CASSLNIGPYEQYF.

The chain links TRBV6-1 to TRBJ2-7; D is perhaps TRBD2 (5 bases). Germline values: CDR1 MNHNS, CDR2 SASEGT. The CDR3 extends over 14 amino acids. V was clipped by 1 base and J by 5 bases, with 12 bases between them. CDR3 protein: CASSEGGMKNEQYF. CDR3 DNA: TGTGCCAGCAGTGAAGGAGGGATGAAGAACGAGCAGTACTTC.

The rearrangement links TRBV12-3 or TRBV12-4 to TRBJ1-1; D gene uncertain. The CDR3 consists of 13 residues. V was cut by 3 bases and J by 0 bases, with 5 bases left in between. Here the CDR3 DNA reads TGTGCCAGCAGTTTTTTGCTGAACACTGAAGCTTTCTTT. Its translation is CASSFLLNTEAFF.

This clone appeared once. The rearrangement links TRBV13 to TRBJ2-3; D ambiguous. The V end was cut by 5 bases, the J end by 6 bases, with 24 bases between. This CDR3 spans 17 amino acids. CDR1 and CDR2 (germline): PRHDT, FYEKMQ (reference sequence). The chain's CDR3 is CASSPPGIASGLDTQYF. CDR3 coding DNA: TGTGCCAGCAGCCCGCCGGGTATTGCTAGTGGGTTGGATACGCAGTATTTT. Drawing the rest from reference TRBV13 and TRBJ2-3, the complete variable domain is AAGVIQSPRHLIKEKRETATLKCYPIPRHDTVYWYQQGPGQDPQFLISFYEKMQSDKGSIPDRFSAQQFSDYHSELNMSSLELGDSALYFCASSPPGIASGLDTQYFGPGTRLTVL.

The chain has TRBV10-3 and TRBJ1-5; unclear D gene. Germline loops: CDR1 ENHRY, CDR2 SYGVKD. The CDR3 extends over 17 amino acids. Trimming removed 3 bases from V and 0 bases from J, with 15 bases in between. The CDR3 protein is CAISDGSGRSSNQPQHF. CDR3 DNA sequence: TGTGCCATCAGTGATGGGTCCGGCAGGTCTAGCAATCAGCCCCAGCATTTT.

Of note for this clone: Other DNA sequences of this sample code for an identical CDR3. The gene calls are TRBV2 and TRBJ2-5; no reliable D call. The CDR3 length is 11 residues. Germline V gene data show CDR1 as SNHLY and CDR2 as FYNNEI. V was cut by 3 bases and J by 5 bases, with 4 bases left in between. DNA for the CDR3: TGTGCCAGCAGTGACCGGGAGACCCAGTACTTC. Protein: CASSDRETQYF.

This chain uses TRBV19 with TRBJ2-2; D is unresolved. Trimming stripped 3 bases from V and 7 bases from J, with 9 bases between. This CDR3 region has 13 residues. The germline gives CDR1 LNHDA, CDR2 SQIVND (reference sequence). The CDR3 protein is CASSIEARGELFF. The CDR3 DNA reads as TGTGCCAGTAGTATCGAGGCCCGCGGGGAGCTGTTTTTT.

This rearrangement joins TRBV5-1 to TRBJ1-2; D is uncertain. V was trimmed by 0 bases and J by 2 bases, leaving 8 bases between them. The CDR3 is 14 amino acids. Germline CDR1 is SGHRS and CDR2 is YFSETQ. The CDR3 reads CASSLEEINYGYTF. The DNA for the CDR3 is TGCGCCAGCAGCTTGGAAGAGATCAACTATGGCTACACCTTC.

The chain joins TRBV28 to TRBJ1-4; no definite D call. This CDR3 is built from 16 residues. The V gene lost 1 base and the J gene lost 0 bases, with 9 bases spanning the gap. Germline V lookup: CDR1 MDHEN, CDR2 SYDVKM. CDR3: CASSLSGGATNEKLFF. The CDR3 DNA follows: TGTGCCAGCAGTTTATCGGGAGGTGCAACTAATGAAAAACTGTTTTTT.

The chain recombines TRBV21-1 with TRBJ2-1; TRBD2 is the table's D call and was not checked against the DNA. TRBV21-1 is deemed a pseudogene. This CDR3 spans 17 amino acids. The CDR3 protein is CASSIEAPLDSKIEQFF. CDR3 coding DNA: TGTGCCAGCAGCATAGAGGCTCCCCTGGACTCTAAGATTGAGCAGTTCTTC.

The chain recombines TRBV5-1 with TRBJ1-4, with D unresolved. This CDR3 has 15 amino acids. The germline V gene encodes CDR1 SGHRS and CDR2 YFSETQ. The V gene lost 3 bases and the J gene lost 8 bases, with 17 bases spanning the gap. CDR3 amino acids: CASSSGPPEREKLFF. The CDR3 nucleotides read TGCGCCAGCAGCTCCGGACCGCCAGAGCGAGAAAAACTGTTTTTT.

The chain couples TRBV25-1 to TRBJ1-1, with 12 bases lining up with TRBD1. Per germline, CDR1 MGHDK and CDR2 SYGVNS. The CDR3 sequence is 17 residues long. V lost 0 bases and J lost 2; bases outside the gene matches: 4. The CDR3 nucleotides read TGTGCCAGCAGTGAATATACGGGACAGGGGGCCAACACTGAAGCTTTCTTT. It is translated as CASSEYTGQGANTEAFF.